This T cell receptor beta chain was identified in a study of cytomegalovirus exposure and HLA in healthy donors. Trimming removed 5 bases at V and 4 bases at J, with 13 bases between. Germline CDR1 and CDR2: PRHDT and FYEKMQ (reference sequence). This CDR3 is 14 amino acids long. Use of 60 Vbeta and 13 Jbeta primers characterized the PCR. Assay: immunoSEQ multiplex PCR; the TCRdb copy retains only in-frame clones and omits some. There are 100,000 or so clones in the sample; about 16% occur only once, and around 0.86% lies in the top ten. Only a few counts were recorded for this clone. This sequence was found in a female donor in good health and CMV-seronegative. The sequencing sample was made of PBMCs. The J gene is TRBJ2-3, the V gene TRBV13, with TRBD2 as a possible D gene (6 bases). The CDR3 region has the DNA TGTGCCAGCAGCCGGGACTCCCGCGCAGATACGCAGTATTTT. The encoded protein is CASSRDSRADTQYF. Drawing the rest from reference TRBV13 and TRBJ2-3, the complete variable domain is AAGVIQSPRHLIKEKRETATLKCYPIPRHDTVYWYQQGPGQDPQFLISFYEKMQSDKGSIPDRFSAQQFSDYHSELNMSSLELGDSALYFCASSRDSRADTQYFGPGTRLTVL.